Sequencing of this TCR beta chain was carried out in a study of Graves' ophthalmopathy and Graves' hyperthyroidism. About the research overall: Hyperthyroidism showing no ophthalmopathy within 18 months of follow-up was stable.

Establishment of the diagnosis relied upon clinical symptoms, serum thyroxine, TRAb, thyroid ultrasound and orbital computed tomography. CDR3 regions of TCR beta were amplified from RNA transcripts. The first round was an RT-PCR with HTBI primers, and the second round was a multiplex PCR. TCRdb redid the calling of the multiplex PCR reads with MiXCR, one entry per CDR3 protein. The sample shows 580,000 or so distinct CDR3 sequences, less than 45% of them seen only once. This clonotype was counted many times. From germline, CDR1 is LNHDA and CDR2 SQIVND (reference sequence). CDR3 length: 14 residues. V was pared by 2 bases and J by 2 bases, with 9 bases between.

This receptor was identified in an adult man with Graves' hyperthyroidism. The rearrangement links TRBV19 to TRBJ1-2; D is uncertain. Sequences were obtained from peripheral blood or thyroid tissue (not recorded which). The CDR3 region has the DNA TGTGCCAGTAGTATAAAAATCGGGAACTATGGCTACACCTTC. Amino acids: CASSIKIGNYGYTF.